One and the same sample provided the 3 T cell receptor beta chains below, sequenced in a study of CD8+ T cells in alopecia areata. The treatment denotes: oral pan-JAK inhibitor, 5-10 mg twice daily. Sequencing templates came from extracted RNA that was reverse transcribed into cDNA. Some clones are missing from TCRdb's copy, which holds only in-frame ones; the method was immunoSEQ multiplex PCR. The table lists about 120,000 clones, roughly 58% of them singletons. The sample here was CD8+ T cells sorted from blood, taken at week 4, from a patient treated with tofacitinib. All receptors come from a human donor with alopecia areata.

This chain joins TRBV7-9 and TRBJ2-3; 8 positions match TRBD2. Germline V CDR1 and CDR2: SEHNR, FQNEAQ (reference sequence). This CDR3 comprises 14 residues. V dropped 5 bases and J dropped 5; count of bases not matched to a gene: 6. This chain's CDR3 is CASSPGGPGDTQYF. The CDR3, as DNA: TGTGCCAGCAGCCCGGGGGGGCCAGGAGATACGCAGTATTTT. The full variable domain, with the rest looked up from reference TRBV7-9 and TRBJ2-3, is DTGVSQNPRHKITKRGQNVTFRCDPISEHNRLYWYRQTLGQGPEFLTYFQNEAQLEKSRLLSDRFSAERPKGSFSTLEIQRTEQGDSAMYLCASSPGGPGDTQYFGPGTRLTVL.

This clone was detected a few times. The chain is built from TRBV6-6 and TRBJ2-1; possible D gene TRBD1, 6 bases. With 4 bases removed from V and 7 bases from J, the gap between germline ends came to 8 bases. The CDR3 has 12 residues. The germline V gene has CDR1 MNHNY and CDR2 SVGAGI (reference sequence). The CDR3 region is CASSSQGNEQFF. The CDR3 region has the DNA TGTGCCAGCAGTTCCCAGGGGAATGAGCAGTTCTTC.

This clone has a handful of counts. The chain links TRBV23-1 to TRBJ1-5; D gene ambiguous. TRBV23-1 is recorded as an ORF, its role being uncertain. Trimming cost V 11 bases and J 6 bases, with 20 bases left between them. The CDR3 contains 14 residues. CDR3 bases: TGCGCCGACCCTCCCTGCTTTGGGAGTCAGCCCCAGCATTTT. Its translation is CADPPCFGSQPQHF.